This T cell receptor beta chain was identified in a study of shared clonotypes between healthy human individuals (dated by TCRdb to the early 2020s). Background on the whole study: The cohort comprised two women and a few men aged 18 to 49 years. Each donor's leukapheresis produced roughly between about 0.8 and 8.9 billion PBMCs. Per donor, three plates each were used for CD4 naive and CD4 memory, two for CD8 naive, and one for CD8 memory. Libraries were prepared and TCR repertoires were sequenced by different laboratories using diverse techniques, in order to increase sequencing depth and limit assay-specific biases. To estimate repertoire size and how much clonotype sharing occurs between individuals, the study deeply sequenced the blood TCR repertoires of about five healthy adults.

Broader findings and caveats from the paper: When several donors were compared, the shared fraction of clonotypes was roughly 4.8% for naive CD4, 3.5% to 4% for naive CD8, more than 2% for memory CD4, and roughly 0.43% for memory CD8. Because the study included only a small number of donors, the genetic and exposure-history diversity represented was limited. Incomplete sequencing was indicated by rarefaction of sorted-subset datasets, despite the large sequencing depth. Pairwise subsampling indicated that sequencing depth was expected to affect the degree of clonotype sharing among donors. Clonotypes shared by all four sorted-subset donors showed higher generation probabilities than non-shared clonotypes. Sampling was restricted to blood, and TCR repertoires in tissue are likely to differ from TCR repertoires in blood. Naive subsets generally had larger estimated clonotype richness than memory subsets did.

Including cysteine and phenylalanine, the CDR3 has 14 amino acids. Just CDR3 DNA is preserved here, 42 bases in frame from base 1. V is reduced by 0 bases and J by 2 bases, leaving a spacing of 8 bases between them. Via the germline V gene, CDR1 is LGHNA and CDR2 YSLEER. TCR CDR3 regions were amplified from genomic DNA by multiplex PCR using the deep immunoSEQ assay. For each cell subset, the extracted genomic DNA was distributed evenly across all wells of several immunoSEQ 96-well plates, and each plate served as one replicate. For sorted subsets, each replicate PCR was loaded with approximately 190 ng genomic DNA, equivalent to 25,000 to 30,000 T cell genomes. Purified libraries were measured with a Qubit 3.0 fluorometer, size-checked on a Bioanalyzer 2100, and measured again with the KAPA Library Quantification kit. A separate single-read 150-cycle Illumina NextSeq 550 flow cell was used to sequence each immunoSEQ 96-well plate. Per the source publication's procedure: Because the immunoSEQ output held only junctional sequences and lacked quality scores, the filtering could not match the filtering applied to full-length reads. Sequences were annotated with PyIR, a Python wrapper for IgBLAST v1.9, using IMGT germline references to assign V/J genes and CDR3. Reads were removed for weak V/J assignments (E-value above 1e-6), missing CDR3, stop codons, out-of-frame junctions, or ambiguous translated residues. V3J clonotypes were defined as sequences sharing an identical inferred V gene, J gene, and CDR3 amino acid sequence. Percentage overlap between repertoires was calculated by dividing the number of shared unique clonotypes by the size of the smaller repertoire. Three approaches were used to assess repertoire richness: RTK rarefaction, the Chao1 estimator, and Recon v2.1 estimates of unobserved clonotypes. Generation probabilities were computed with OLGA for all TCRbeta clonotypes obtained by the gDNA method from several donors. TCRdb carries this immuneACCESS record with in-frame sequences only. Its versions omit some clonotypes, under half of them owing to an unresolved V gene in the studies checked, with the rest unexplained. The V and J calls and clone size come from that table; D and trimming were worked out from the DNA. The sample yields about 2.2 million clones; 85% to 95% were counted once. The leading ten clones occupy approximately 1.6% of the sample.

CD8 naive samples consisted of CD45RO-negative cells that were positively selected for CCR7, yielding a CD45RA+CCR7+ population without TemRA cells. The donors were healthy, HIV-negative adults who had no recently reported acute infections or vaccinations. All donors were Caucasian adults living in Nashville, Tennessee, USA. Blood was obtained by leukapheresis, after which PBMCs were separated by Ficoll-Histopaque density gradient centrifugation and cryopreserved in liquid nitrogen vapor phase. Purity and quantity of every magnetically sorted T cell population were checked by analytical flow cytometry. From each sorted fraction, genomic DNA was isolated and quantified by UV absorbance on a Nanodrop 2000c. As for this clone: The specificity of this receptor is unknown. No base-level quality is on record; no much larger clone is a single base apart.

This sequence was found in a young man in good health. Some clones in this sample may be carry-over from other donors' samples. Sequences were obtained from naive CD8+ T cells from PBMCs. Explained via the paper, the cell subset or site label denotes: CD45RA+CCR7+. The chain couples TRBV4-3 to TRBJ2-7; confidence is insufficient to name the D gene. The DNA sequence is as follows: TGCGCCAGCAGCCAAGACCTATCACCCTACGAGCAGTACTTC. Translated, this gives CASSQDLSPYEQYF.